What follows are 15 T cell receptor beta chains derived from one specimen sequenced in a study of cytotoxic CD8 clonotypes in ibrutinib-treated CLL. Repertoires were generated with immunoSEQ multiplex PCR, while TCRdb's copy carries only in-frame clones and drops some. There are approximately 160,000 clones in the sample; nearly 90% occur only once, and approximately 2.9% lies in the top ten. The material was PBMCs, obtained at disease progression, from a patient treated with ibrutinib. The receptors derive from a human donor with chronic lymphocytic leukemia.

The chain carries TRBV29-1 and TRBJ2-3, with D unclear. The V gene lost 6 bases and the J gene lost 3 bases, with 22 bases spanning the gap. The CDR3 is 16 amino acids. Germline CDR1 is SQVTM and CDR2 is ANQGSEA. CDR3 DNA sequence: TGCAGCGTATCTAAACGGGCTGGGGTGGGTACAGATACGCAGTATTTT. Residues: CSVSKRAGVGTDTQYF.

Here the CDR3 reads CASSLVAGGETQYF. In nucleotides, the CDR3 is TGTGCCAGCTCACTCGTAGCGGGAGGAGAGACCCAGTACTTC. This chain connects TRBV18 to TRBJ2-5, with 10 bases lining up with TRBD2. The germline gives CDR1 KGHSH, CDR2 LQKENI. The CDR3 loop spans 14 amino acids. The ends lost 4 bases at V and 4 bases at J; junction bases unmatched: 3.

This clone was observed a few times. The rearrangement uses TRBV7-9 and TRBJ2-3; 7 bases are a match to TRBD1. V dropped 1 base and J dropped 4; count of bases not matched to a gene: 11. This CDR3 spans 17 amino acids. Germline V gives CDR1 SEHNR, CDR2 FQNEAQ (reference sequence). The CDR3: CASSLVLPTGFADTQYF. CDR3 DNA: TGTGCCAGCAGCTTAGTGCTTCCGACAGGGTTCGCAGATACGCAGTATTTT.

This clone appeared a few times. The chain uses TRBV9 and TRBJ1-3; D call uncertain. This CDR3 has 15 amino acids. Between the trimmed V and J ends, which lost 3 bases and 2 bases, there was a span of 12 bases. The V gene's germline CDR1 is SGDLS and CDR2 YYNGEE. CDR3 DNA: TGTGCCAGCAGCGACCAACCCGAGCCTGGAAACACCATATATTTT. This codes for CASSDQPEPGNTIYF.

The chain couples TRBV7-9 to TRBJ2-1; D perhaps matches TRBD1 (5 bases). The CDR3 totals 14 residues. V gave up 1 base and J gave up 8 bases, with 12 bases separating them. Germline CDR1 SEHNR, CDR2 FQNEAQ (reference sequence). In DNA form, the CDR3 reads TGTGCCAGCAGCTTAGATTCAGGGTTCGATGAGCAGTTCTTC. Translation: CASSLDSGFDEQFF.

The chain carries TRBV5-6 and TRBJ2-7; TRBD2 aligns across 8 bases. Germline assignment: CDR1 SGHDT and CDR2 YYEEEE. Germline trimming cut 0 bases from V and 3 bases from J; bases unmatched to any gene: 2. CDR3 length: 14 amino acids. This CDR3 is CASSLESGSYEQYF. CDR3 DNA: TGTGCCAGCAGCTTGGAAAGCGGGAGCTACGAGCAGTACTTC.

The chain combines TRBV7-9 with TRBJ2-1; 10 nucleotides line up with TRBD2. V was pared by 2 bases and J by 4 bases, with 8 bases of the junction left unmatched. The CDR3 totals 17 residues. The germline CDR1 and CDR2 sequences are SEHNR and FQNEAQ (reference sequence). CDR3 bases: TGTGCCAGCAGCTTACGAAAAGGACTAGCGGAGTACAATGAGCAGTTCTTC. As protein: CASSLRKGLAEYNEQFF.

J is TRBJ2-3 and V is TRBV19; D call uncertain. The CDR3 totals 14 residues. Looked up from germline, CDR1 is LNHDA and CDR2 is SQIVND (reference sequence). The V end was cut by 4 bases, the J end by 2 bases, with 10 bases between. The CDR3 reads CASSTRTVTDTQYF. The CDR3 nucleotides are TGTGCCAGTAGTACCAGGACCGTCACAGATACGCAGTATTTT.

This sequence joins TRBV4-3 and TRBJ2-2; weak D call: TRBD1 (6 bases). CDR1 is LGHNA and CDR2 is YSLEER in the germline V gene. The CDR3 sequence is 16 residues long. Trimming pared 0 bases from V and 3 bases from J, leaving 11 bases between. CDR3 residues: CASSQDWDKDTGELFF. The CDR3 DNA is TGCGCCAGCAGCCAAGATTGGGACAAAGACACCGGGGAGCTGTTTTTT.

The rearrangement joins TRBV5-6 to TRBJ2-2; D is perhaps TRBD1 or TRBD2 (5 bases each). The CDR3 extends over 14 amino acids. V lost 3 bases to trimming and J lost 6 bases, with 12 bases between them. Germline V gene sequence: CDR1 SGHDT, CDR2 YYEEEE. The CDR3 coding sequence is TGTGCCAGCAGCTCCGGGACGTCGGCCGGGGAGCTGTTTTTT. Amino acids: CASSSGTSAGELFF.

On this clone: The same CDR3 arises from other DNA sequences in this sample as well. The V and J genes are TRBV27 and TRBJ1-2; D remains unclear. Trimming removed 6 bases from V and 3 bases from J, with 8 bases in between. This CDR3 region has 12 residues. Germline CDR1 and CDR2: MNHEY and SMNVEV (reference sequence). The CDR3 region is CASRREDYGYTF. The CDR3 DNA is TGTGCCAGCAGGAGGGAGGACTATGGCTACACCTTC.

Here the CDR3 reads CSGQVQETQYF. The CDR3 DNA reads as TGCAGTGGACAGGTACAAGAGACCCAGTACTTC. J is TRBJ2-5 and V is TRBV20-1, with D possibly being TRBD1 (6 bases). Trimming removed 7 bases from V and 2 bases from J, with 8 bases in between. This CDR3 spans 11 amino acids. Germline V gives CDR1 DFQATT, CDR2 SNEGSKA (reference sequence).

The table lists this clone with a few counts. The chain recombines TRBV28 with TRBJ1-5; possible D gene TRBD1, 5 bases. V was clipped by 7 bases and J by 0 bases, with 16 bases between them. There are 16 residues in the CDR3. CDR1 and CDR2 (germline): MDHEN, SYDVKM. CDR3 coding DNA: TGTGCCAGCATTCCGGGACTGATGTATAGCAATCAGCCCCAGCATTTT. Translating it yields CASIPGLMYSNQPQHF.

The chain combines TRBV10-3 with TRBJ2-1; D is uncertain. The CDR3 contains 11 residues. The germline CDR1 and CDR2 sequences are ENHRY and SYGVKD. Trimming took off 3 bases at V and 7 bases at J, with 4 bases between the two ends. This chain's CDR3 is CAISERNEQFF. The DNA of the CDR3 is TGTGCCATCAGTGAACGGAATGAGCAGTTCTTC.

This clone has just a few counts. This chain joins TRBV28 and TRBJ1-3; unclear D gene. V gave up 3 bases and J gave up 4 bases, with 16 bases separating them. Looked up from germline, CDR1 is MDHEN and CDR2 is SYDVKM. The CDR3 is made up of 16 amino acids. The CDR3: CASSLSSTGRGNTIYF. The CDR3 DNA sequence: TGTGCCAGCAGTTTGTCTTCGACCGGTAGGGGAAACACCATATATTTT.